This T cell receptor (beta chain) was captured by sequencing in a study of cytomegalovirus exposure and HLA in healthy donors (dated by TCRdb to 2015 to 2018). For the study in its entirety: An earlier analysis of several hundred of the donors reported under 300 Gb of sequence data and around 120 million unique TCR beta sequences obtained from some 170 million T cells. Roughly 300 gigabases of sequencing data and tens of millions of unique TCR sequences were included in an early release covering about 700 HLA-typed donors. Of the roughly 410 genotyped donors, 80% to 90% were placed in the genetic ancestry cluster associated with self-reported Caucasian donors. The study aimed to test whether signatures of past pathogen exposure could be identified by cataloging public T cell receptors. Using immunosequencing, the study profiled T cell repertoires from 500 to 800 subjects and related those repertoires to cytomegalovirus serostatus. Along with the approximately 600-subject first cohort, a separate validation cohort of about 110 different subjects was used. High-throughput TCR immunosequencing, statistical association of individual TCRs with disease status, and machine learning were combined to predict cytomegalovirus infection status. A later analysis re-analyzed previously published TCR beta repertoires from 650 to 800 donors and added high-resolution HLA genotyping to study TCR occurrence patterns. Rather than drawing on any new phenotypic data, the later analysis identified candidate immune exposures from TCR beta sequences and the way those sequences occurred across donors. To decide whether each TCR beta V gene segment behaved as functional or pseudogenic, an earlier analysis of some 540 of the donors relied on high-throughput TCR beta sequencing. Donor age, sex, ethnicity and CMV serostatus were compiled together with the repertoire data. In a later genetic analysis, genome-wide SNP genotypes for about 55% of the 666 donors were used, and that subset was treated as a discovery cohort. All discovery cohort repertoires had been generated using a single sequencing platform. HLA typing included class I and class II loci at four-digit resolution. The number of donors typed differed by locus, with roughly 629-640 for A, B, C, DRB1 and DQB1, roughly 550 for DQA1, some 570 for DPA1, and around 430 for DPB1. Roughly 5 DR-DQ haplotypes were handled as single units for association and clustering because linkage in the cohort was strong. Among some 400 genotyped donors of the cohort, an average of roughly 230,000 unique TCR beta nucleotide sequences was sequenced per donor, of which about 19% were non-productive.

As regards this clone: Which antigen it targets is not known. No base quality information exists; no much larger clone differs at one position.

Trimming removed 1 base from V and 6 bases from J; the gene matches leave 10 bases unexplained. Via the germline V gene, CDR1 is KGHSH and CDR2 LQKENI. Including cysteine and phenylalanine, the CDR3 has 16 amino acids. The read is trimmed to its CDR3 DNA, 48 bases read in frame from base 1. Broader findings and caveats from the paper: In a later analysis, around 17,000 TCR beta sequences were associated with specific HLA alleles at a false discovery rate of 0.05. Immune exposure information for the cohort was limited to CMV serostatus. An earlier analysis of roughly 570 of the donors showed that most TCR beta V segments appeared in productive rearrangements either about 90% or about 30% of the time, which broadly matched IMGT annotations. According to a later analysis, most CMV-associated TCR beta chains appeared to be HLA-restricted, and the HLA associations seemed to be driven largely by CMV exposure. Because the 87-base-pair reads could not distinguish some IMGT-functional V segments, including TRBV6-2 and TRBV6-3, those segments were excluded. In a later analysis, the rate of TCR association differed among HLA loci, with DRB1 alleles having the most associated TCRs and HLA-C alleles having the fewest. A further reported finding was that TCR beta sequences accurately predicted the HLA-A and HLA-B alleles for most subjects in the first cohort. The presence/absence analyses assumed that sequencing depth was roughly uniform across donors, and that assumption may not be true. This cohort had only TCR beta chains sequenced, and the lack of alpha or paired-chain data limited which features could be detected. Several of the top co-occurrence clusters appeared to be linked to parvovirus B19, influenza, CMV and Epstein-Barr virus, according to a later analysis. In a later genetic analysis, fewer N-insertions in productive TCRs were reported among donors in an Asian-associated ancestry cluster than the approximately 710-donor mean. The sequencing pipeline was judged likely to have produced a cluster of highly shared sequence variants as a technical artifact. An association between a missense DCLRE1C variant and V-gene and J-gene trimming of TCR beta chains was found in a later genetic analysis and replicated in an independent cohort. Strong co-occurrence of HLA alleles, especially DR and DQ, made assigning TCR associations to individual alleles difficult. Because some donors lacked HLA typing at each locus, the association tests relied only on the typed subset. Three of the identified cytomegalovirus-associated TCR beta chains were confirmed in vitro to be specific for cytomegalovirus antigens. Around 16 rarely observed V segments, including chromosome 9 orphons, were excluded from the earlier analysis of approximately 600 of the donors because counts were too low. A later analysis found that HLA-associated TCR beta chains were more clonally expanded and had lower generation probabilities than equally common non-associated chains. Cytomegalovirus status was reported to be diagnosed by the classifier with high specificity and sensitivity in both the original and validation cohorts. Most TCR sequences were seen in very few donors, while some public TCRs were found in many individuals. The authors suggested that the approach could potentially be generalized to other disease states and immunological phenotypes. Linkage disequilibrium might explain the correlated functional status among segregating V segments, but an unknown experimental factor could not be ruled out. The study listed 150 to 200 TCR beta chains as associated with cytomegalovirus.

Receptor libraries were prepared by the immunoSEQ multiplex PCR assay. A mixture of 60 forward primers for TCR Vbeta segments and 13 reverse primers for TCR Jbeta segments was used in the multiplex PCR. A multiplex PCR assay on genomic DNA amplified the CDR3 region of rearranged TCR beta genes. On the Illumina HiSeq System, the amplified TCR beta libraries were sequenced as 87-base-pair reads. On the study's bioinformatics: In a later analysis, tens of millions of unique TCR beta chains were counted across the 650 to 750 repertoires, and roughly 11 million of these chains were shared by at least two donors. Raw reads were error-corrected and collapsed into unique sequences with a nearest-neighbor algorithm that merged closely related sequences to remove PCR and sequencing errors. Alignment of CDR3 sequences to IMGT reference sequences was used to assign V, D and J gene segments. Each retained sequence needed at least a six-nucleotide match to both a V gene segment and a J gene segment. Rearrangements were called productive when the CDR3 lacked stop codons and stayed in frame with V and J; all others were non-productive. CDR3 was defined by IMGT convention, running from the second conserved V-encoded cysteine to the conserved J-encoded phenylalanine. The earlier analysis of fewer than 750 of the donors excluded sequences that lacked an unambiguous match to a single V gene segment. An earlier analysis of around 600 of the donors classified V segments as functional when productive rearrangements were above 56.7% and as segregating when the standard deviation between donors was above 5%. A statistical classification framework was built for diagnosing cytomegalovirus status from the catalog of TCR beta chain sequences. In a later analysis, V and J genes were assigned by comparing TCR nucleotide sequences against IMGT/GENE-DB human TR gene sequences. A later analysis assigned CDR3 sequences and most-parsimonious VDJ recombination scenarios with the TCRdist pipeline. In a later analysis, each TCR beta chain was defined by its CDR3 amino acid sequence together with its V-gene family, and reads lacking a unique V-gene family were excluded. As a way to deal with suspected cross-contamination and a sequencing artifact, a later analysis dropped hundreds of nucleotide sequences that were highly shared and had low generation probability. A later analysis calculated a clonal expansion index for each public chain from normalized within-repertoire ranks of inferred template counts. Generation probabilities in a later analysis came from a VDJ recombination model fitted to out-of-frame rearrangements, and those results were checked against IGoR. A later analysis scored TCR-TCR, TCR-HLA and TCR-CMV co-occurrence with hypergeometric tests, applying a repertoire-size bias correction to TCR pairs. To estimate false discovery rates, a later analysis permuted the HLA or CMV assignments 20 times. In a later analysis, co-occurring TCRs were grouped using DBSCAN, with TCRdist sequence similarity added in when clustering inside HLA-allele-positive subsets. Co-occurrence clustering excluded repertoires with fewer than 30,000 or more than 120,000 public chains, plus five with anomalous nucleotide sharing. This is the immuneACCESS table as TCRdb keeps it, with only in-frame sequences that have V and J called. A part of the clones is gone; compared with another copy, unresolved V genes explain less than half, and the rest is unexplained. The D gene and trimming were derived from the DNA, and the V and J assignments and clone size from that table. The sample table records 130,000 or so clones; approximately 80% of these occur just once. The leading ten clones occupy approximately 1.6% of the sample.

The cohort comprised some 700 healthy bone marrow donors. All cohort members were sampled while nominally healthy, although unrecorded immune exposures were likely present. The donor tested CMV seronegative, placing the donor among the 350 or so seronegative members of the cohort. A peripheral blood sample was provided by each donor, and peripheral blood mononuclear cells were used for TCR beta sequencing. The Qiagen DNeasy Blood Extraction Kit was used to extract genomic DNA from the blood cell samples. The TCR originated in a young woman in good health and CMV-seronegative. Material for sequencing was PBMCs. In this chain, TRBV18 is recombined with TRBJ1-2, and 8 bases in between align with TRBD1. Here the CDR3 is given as CASSPLTGQGENGYTF. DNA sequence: TGTGCCAGCTCACCACTGACTGGACAGGGTGAGAATGGCTACACCTTC.